This T cell receptor (beta chain) appears in the sequencing data of a study of blood T cells in healthy people across ages. The overall study: About one barcoded TCR beta cDNA was captured per two T cells.

J lost 8 bases, V lost 6 bases, and 8 bases had no gene match. Germline lookup yields CDR1 MDHEN and CDR2 SYDVKM. This CDR3 contains 14 residues. This clonotype was detected ten times or more. The authors ran a second PCR of about 6 to 11 cycles using a sample-barcoded 5' primer and a J-beta primer mix. A single record per CDR3 protein comes from TCRdb applying MiXCR to the 5' RACE reads. In the table there are 750,000 to 1,000,000 distinct CDR3 sequences, 25% to 30% of which are singletons. The study isolated at least 6.5 million PBMCs from each sample. The sample also formed part of further work on T cells of mothers and their children. From that paper: Thymic selection, a shaping force on TCR recombination output, acts similarly in related and unrelated pairs.

The receptor was derived from a woman in her thirties or forties in good health. V is TRBV28 and J is TRBJ1-4; 8 bases are shared with TRBD1. The sequenced sample consisted of blood. This CDR3 reads CASRTGVRGEKLFF. The CDR3 DNA follows: TGTGCCAGCAGGACAGGGGTCCGGGGGGAAAAACTGTTTTTT.